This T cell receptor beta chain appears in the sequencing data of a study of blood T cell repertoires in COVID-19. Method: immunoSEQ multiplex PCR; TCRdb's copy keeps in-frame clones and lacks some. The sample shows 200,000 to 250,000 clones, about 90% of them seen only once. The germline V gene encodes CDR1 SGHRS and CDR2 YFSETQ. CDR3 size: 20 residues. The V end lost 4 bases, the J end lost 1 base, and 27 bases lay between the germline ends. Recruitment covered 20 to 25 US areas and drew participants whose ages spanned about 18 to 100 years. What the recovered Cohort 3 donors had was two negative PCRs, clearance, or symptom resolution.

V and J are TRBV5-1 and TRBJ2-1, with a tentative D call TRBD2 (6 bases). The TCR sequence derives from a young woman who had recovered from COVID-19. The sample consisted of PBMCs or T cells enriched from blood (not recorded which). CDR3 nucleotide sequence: TGCGCCAGCAGCCTCCTCTCTCCTCTAGGCCTAGCGAAGTCCTACAATGAGCAGTTCTTC. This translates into CASSLLSPLGLAKSYNEQFF.